This T cell receptor beta chain was retrieved from a study of T cells in Graves' hyperthyroidism and ophthalmopathy. Amplified TCR beta CDR3 regions came from RNA transcripts. The TCR CDR3 was amplified in a first-round RT-PCR using the HTBI primer set. TCRdb re-analysed the multiplex PCR reads in MiXCR, keeping a single row per CDR3 protein. The table lists about 370,000 distinct CDR3 sequences, 12% to 15% of them singletons, with around 20% in the top ten. Study-wide results and caveats: Ophthalmopathy was identified by the model a median 6.5 months ahead of onset.

Trimming took 5 bases from V and 8 from J, leaving 25 bases between them. The V gene's germline CDR1 is LNHNV and CDR2 YYDKDF (reference sequence). This CDR3 is 17 amino acids long. This clonotype came up many times. Its antigen is unknown. This TCR was recovered from a woman aged 60 to 75 with Graves' ophthalmopathy. The sequenced material came from blood. The chain couples TRBV15 to TRBJ2-1, with D possibly TRBD2 on 8 matching bases. The CDR3 reads CATSGPIAGRGGDEQFF. CDR3 DNA sequence: TGTGCCACCAGCGGTCCGATAGCGGGGAGAGGGGGCGATGAGCAGTTCTTC.